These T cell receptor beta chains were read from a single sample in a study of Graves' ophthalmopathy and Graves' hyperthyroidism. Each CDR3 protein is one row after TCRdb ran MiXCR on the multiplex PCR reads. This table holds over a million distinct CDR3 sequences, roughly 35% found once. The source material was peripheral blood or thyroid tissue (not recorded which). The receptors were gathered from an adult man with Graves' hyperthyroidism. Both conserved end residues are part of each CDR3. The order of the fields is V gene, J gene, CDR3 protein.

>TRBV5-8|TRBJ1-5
CASSLAAGPSPQHF
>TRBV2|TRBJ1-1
CASPGTGPNTEAFF
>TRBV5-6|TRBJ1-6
CASSLITAYNSPLHF
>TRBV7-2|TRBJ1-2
CASSLALGSSYGYTF
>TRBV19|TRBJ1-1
CASIHGQRSGNTEAFF
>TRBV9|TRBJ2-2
CASRPTAGENTGELFF
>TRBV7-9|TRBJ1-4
CASSHLGLATNEKLFF
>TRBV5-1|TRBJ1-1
CASSERQGWTEAFF
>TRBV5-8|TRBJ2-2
CASSFSVPGELFF
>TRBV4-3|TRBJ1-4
CASSRLDLDNEKLFF
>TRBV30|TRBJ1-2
CAWGQAGEGYTF
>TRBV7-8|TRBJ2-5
CASSLAPRKQETQYF
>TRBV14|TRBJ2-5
CASSQVRETQYF
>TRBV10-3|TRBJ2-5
CASSLVEIETQYF
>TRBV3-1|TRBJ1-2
CASSQDSSPGGYTF
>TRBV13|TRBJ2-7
CASSQAGPHYEQYF
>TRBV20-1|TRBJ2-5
CSAGHDPEETQYF
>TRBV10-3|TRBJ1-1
CAISTTFSGLNTEAFF
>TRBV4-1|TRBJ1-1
CASSHGPVGNTEAFF
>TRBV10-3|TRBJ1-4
CAISTQGNEKLFF
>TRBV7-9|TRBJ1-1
CASSSDVFNTEAFF
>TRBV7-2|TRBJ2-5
CASSFVGREETQYF
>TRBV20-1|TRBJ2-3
CSARDTVTDTQYF
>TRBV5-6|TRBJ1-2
CASRFEGGYGYTF
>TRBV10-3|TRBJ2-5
CAISQHPGQGRF
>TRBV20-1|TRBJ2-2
CSARSSGRASGELFF
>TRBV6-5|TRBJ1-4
CASSYRMRWDEKLFF
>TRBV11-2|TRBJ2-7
CASSLEIWGQAWEQYF
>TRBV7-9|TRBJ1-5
CASSPTGGGQPQHF
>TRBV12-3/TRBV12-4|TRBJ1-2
CASTKQVAGTETGYTF
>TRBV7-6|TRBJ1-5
CASSLAGGWYSNQPQHF
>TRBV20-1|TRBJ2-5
CSAPTSGKQETQYF
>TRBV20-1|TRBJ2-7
CSATPFGSASYEQYF
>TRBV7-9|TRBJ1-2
CASSPPRGNYGYTF
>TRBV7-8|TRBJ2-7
CASSFAQPRGEQYF
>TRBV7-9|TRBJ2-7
CASSPGGTSAEQYF
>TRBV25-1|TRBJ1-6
CAWMKQGGGSLSYNSPLHF
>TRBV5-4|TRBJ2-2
CASSCFPPGCKGANTGELFF
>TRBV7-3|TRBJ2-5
CASSLGGSGTQYF
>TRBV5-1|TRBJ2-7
CASSSGTGGDEQYF
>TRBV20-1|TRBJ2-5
CSAAAGETQYF
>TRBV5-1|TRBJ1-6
CASSQVPGGNDSPLHF
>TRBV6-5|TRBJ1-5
CASSPTGLGINQPQHF
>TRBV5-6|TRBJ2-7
CASSLGASEQYF
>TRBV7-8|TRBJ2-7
CASSLALHYEQYF
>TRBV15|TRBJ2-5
CATSRVSGWQTQYF
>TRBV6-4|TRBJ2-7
CASSYGGPRYF
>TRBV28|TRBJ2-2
CASSTAGLVAGELFF
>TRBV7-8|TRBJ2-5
CASSENVGGNTAGETQYF
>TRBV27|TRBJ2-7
CASSLIAGGPGEQYF
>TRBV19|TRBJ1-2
CASSIAAGWGYTF
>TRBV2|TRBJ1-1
CASSLEQTNTEAFF
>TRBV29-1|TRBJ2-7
CSVSWGKLYEQYF
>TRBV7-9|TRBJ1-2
CASSSTSSYGYTF